The 15 T cell receptor beta chains presented below share a single source sample, sequenced in a study of T-cell memory formation after mild COVID-19. TCRdb reprocessed the 5' RACE reads with MiXCR, giving one entry per CDR3 protein. Seen here are under 600,000 distinct CDR3 sequences, 20% to 25% observed once, and the top ten hold under 8.5%. Specimen: PBMCs or a T cell subset sorted from them (not recorded which). These receptors all stem from an adult woman who had mild COVID-19 (a few samples of this study predate the infection). Cell type and time point are not known.

This clonotype was picked up a small number of times. The chain uses TRBV5-6 and TRBJ2-4; D not resolved. Germline V lookup: CDR1 SGHDT, CDR2 YYEEEE. V was shortened by 1 base and J by 6 bases, with 8 bases between the two germline ends. The CDR3 runs 13 residues. CDR3 bases: TGTGCCAGCAGCTTGACGCCAGCAAACATTCAGTACTTC. Its translation is CASSLTPANIQYF. The full variable domain, rest sourced from reference TRBV5-6 and TRBJ2-4, is DAGVTQSPTHLIKTRGQQVTLRCSPKSGHDTVSWYQQALGQGPQFIFQYYEEEERQRGNFPDRFSGHQFPNYSSELNVNALLLGDSALYLCASSLTPANIQYFGAGTRLSVL.

This clonotype was picked up a small number of times. The genes are TRBV5-6 and TRBJ2-2; 7 bases align to TRBD1. After removal of 2 bases from V and 7 bases from J, the junction contained 8 bases not matched to a gene. Germline CDR1 SGHDT, CDR2 YYEEEE. The CDR3 consists of 15 residues. The CDR3 reads CASSFIQGKVGELFF. The DNA of the CDR3 is TGTGCCAGCAGCTTTATACAGGGGAAGGTCGGGGAGCTGTTTTTT. Filled out from reference TRBV5-6 and TRBJ2-2, the complete variable domain reads DAGVTQSPTHLIKTRGQQVTLRCSPKSGHDTVSWYQQALGQGPQFIFQYYEEEERQRGNFPDRFSGHQFPNYSSELNVNALLLGDSALYLCASSFIQGKVGELFFGEGSRLTVL.

The CDR3 coding sequence is TGTGCCAGCTTCACGCCTCGCCGGGACGCTTTCTTT. It codes for CASFTPRRDAFF. This sequence joins TRBV6-1 and TRBJ1-1; a possible D gene is TRBD1 (5 bases). CDR3 length: 12 residues. Germline V gene data show CDR1 as MNHNS and CDR2 as SASEGT. Trimming pared 8 bases from V and 11 bases from J, leaving 18 bases between.

This chain joins TRBV18 and TRBJ2-1, with D unclear. Germline assignment: CDR1 KGHSH and CDR2 LQKENI. V was cut by 2 bases and J by 0 bases, with 11 bases left in between. The CDR3 spans 16 residues. The CDR3 sequence: CASSPIAYSSYNEQFF. CDR3 DNA sequence: TGTGCCAGCTCACCAATTGCCTATAGCTCCTACAATGAGCAGTTCTTC. The full variable domain, rest sourced from reference TRBV18 and TRBJ2-1, is NAGVMQNPRHLVRRRGQEARLRCSPMKGHSHVYWYRQLPEEGLKFMVYLQKENIIDESGMPKERFSAEFPKEGPSILRIQQVVRGDSAAYFCASSPIAYSSYNEQFFGPGTRLTVL.

The chain uses TRBV6-1 and TRBJ1-6, with D hard to call. CDR3 length: 14 amino acids. V lost 7 bases and J lost 0, with 7 bases in between. CDR1 is MNHNS and CDR2 is SASEGT in the germline V gene. The CDR3 DNA is TGTGCCAGCAAAACAGACTCCTATAATTCACCCCTCCACTTT. Translated: CASKTDSYNSPLHF.

In its sample, this clonotype was seen many times. The chain employs TRBV6-5 and TRBJ2-1; 7 bases match TRBD2. After removal of 3 bases from V and 2 bases from J, the junction contained 4 bases not matched to a gene. There are 15 residues in the CDR3. CDR1 is MNHEY, CDR2 SVGAGI, per germline. The CDR3 DNA reads as TGTGCCAGCAGTTATCTAGCGGTGCCCTACAATGAGCAGTTCTTC. Translation gives CASSYLAVPYNEQFF.

This chain joins TRBV4-2 and TRBJ2-4; 9 bases map to TRBD2. The CDR3 has 21 amino acids. CDR1 LGHNA and CDR2 YNFKEQ come from the germline V gene. Unmatched junction bases numbered 21, after V lost 4 bases and J lost 2 bases. Here the CDR3 DNA reads TGTGCCAGCAGCCTCTCTATGGGATTAGCGGGAGTAGTTGCGACCAAAAACATTCAGTACTTC. Translation: CASSLSMGLAGVVATKNIQYF.

This clonotype was seen more than once but under ten times. The chain carries TRBV20-1 and TRBJ2-2; perhaps TRBD2 as D (7 bases). Per germline, CDR1 DFQATT and CDR2 SNEGSKA (reference sequence). The V and J ends lost 0 bases and 4 bases respectively, with 12 bases between them. The CDR3 extends over 15 amino acids. The CDR3 bases are TGCAGTGCTAGAGATAGGGGGGGCGGCACCGGGGAGCTGTTTTTT. Protein product: CSARDRGGGTGELFF.

This clonotype has only a few counts. The V call is TRBV7-9, the J call TRBJ2-6; no reliable D call. The germline V gene has CDR1 SEHNR and CDR2 FQNEAQ (reference sequence). This CDR3 has 15 amino acids. V lost 2 bases and J 2 bases, leaving 7 bases between the germline ends. The CDR3 is CASSLSTPGANVLTF. The CDR3 coding sequence is TGTGCCAGCAGCTTATCTACTCCTGGGGCCAACGTCCTGACTTTC. Full variable domain (remainder filled in from reference TRBV7-9 and TRBJ2-6): DTGVSQNPRHKITKRGQNVTFRCDPISEHNRLYWYRQTLGQGPEFLTYFQNEAQLEKSRLLSDRFSAERPKGSFSTLEIQRTEQGDSAMYLCASSLSTPGANVLTFGAGSRLTVL.

This clonotype was found many times. This chain connects TRBV20-1 to TRBJ1-1; D ambiguous. Germline V gene lookup returns CDR1 DFQATT and CDR2 SNEGSKA (reference sequence). The CDR3 loop spans 14 amino acids. V was trimmed by 4 bases and J by 0 bases, leaving 12 bases between them. This CDR3 is CSAKNPGMNTEAFF. CDR3 nucleotide sequence: TGCAGTGCTAAAAATCCCGGTATGAACACTGAAGCTTTCTTT.

This clonotype was picked up a small number of times. The genes are TRBV6-2 or TRBV6-3 and TRBJ2-7, with TRBD2 matching over 10 bases. The CDR3 has 16 residues. The V gene end was trimmed by 8 bases and the J gene end by 2 bases; junction bases not matched to a gene: 12. The germline gives CDR1 MNHEY, CDR2 SVGEGT. The CDR3 sequence is CASPPRTSGKTYEQYF. The DNA of the CDR3 is TGTGCCAGCCCCCCAAGGACTAGCGGTAAAACCTACGAGCAGTACTTC.

The V and J genes are TRBV7-6 and TRBJ2-2, with D possibly matching TRBD2 (6 bases). The germline V and J ends were trimmed by 11 bases and 5 bases, with 15 bases remaining between them. The germline V gene has CDR1 SGHVS and CDR2 FNYEAQ. The CDR3 is 13 amino acids. The DNA for the CDR3 is TGTGCCTCTACACCCGGGGGTACCGGGGAGCTGTTTTTT. It is translated as CASTPGGTGELFF.

This clonotype has at least ten counts. The chain employs TRBV12-3 or TRBV12-4 and TRBJ1-2; D is uncertain. V gave up 6 bases and J gave up 2 bases, with 4 bases separating them. The CDR3 covers 11 residues. Written as DNA, the CDR3 is TGTGCCAGCAGCCAAAACTATGGCTACACCTTC. Amino acid sequence: CASSQNYGYTF.

This clonotype appeared a few times. The chain combines TRBV20-1 with TRBJ1-2; D remains ambiguous. The CDR3 is 14 residues long. Trimming cost V 5 bases and J 5 bases, with 18 bases left between them. The germline CDR1 and CDR2 sequences are DFQATT and SNEGSKA (reference sequence). In DNA, the CDR3 is TGCAGTGCTCAAGGAGCGATGTTGGGGTATGGCTACACCTTC. This translates into CSAQGAMLGYGYTF.

This clonotype was detected once. The rearrangement joins TRBV6-4 to TRBJ2-7; TRBD2 agrees at 7 bases. V dropped 4 bases and J dropped 3; count of bases not matched to a gene: 15. The CDR3 spans 17 residues. Germline V lookup: CDR1 MRHNA, CDR2 SNTAGT. The CDR3 region is CASSVRGERGDNYEQYF. In DNA, the CDR3 is TGTGCCAGCAGTGTGCGGGGAGAGCGGGGCGATAACTACGAGCAGTACTTC.